These 27 T cell receptor beta chains share one sample of origin, sequenced in a study of blood T cell repertoires in COVID-19. Clones were sequenced by immunoSEQ multiplex PCR, and TCRdb holds only the in-frame ones, with some missing. Altogether approximately 330,000 clones are present, 80% to 90% being singletons, with the ten largest covering roughly 9.9%. Sequenced sample: peripheral blood. The receptors derive from a man aged 25-45 years with COVID-19, enrolled during active disease.

The chain employs TRBV15 and TRBJ2-5, with 9 bases identical to TRBD1. This CDR3 region has 15 residues. Germline CDR1 is LNHNV and CDR2 is YYDKDF (reference sequence). Trimming removed 3 bases from V and 5 bases from J; junction bases left unmatched: 7. CDR3: CATSRDRGTWETQYF. In DNA, the CDR3 is TGTGCCACCAGCAGGGACAGGGGCACGTGGGAGACCCAGTACTTC. The complete variable domain, with remaining parts taken from reference TRBV15 and TRBJ2-5, reads DAMVIQNPRYQVTQFGKPVTLSCSQTLNHNVMYWYQQKSSQAPKLLFHYYDKDFNNEADTPDNFQSRRPNTSFCFLDIRSPGLGDTAMYLCATSRDRGTWETQYFGPGTRLLVL.

V is TRBV9 and J is TRBJ2-3, with 8 bases matching TRBD2. With 3 bases clipped from V and 2 bases from J, the junction kept 14 bases outside the gene matches. This CDR3 has 18 residues. Germline CDR1 SGDLS, CDR2 YYNGEE. CDR3 in amino acids: CASSARPGGSTYTDTQYF. The CDR3 bases are TGTGCCAGCAGCGCGAGACCGGGGGGGTCTACTTACACAGATACGCAGTATTTT.

This clone has a single count. The V and J genes are TRBV18 and TRBJ2-1, with a tentative D call TRBD2 (6 bases). Germline CDR1 is KGHSH and CDR2 is LQKENI. The CDR3 contains 14 residues. Trimming took 3 bases from V and 4 from J, leaving 10 bases between them. CDR3 bases: TGTGCCAGCTCACCGCGGGAACCTTACAATGAGCAGTTCTTC. It is translated as CASSPREPYNEQFF.

This clone appeared a single time. This rearrangement joins TRBV6-5 to TRBJ1-6; the match to TRBD1 covers 10 bases. The CDR3 totals 16 residues. V shed 2 bases, J shed 14 bases, and the junction held 12 bases outside the gene matches. Germline lookup yields CDR1 MNHEY and CDR2 SVGAGI. CDR3 loop: CASSYGTGAGTGTLHF. CDR3 in DNA: TGTGCCAGCAGTTACGGGACAGGGGCCGGGACCGGGACCCTCCACTTT.

This chain links TRBV28 with TRBJ1-1, with D possibly TRBD1 on 6 matching bases. V was shortened by 7 bases and J by 1 base, with 13 bases between the two germline ends. This CDR3 is built from 14 residues. CDR1 and CDR2 (germline): MDHEN, SYDVKM. The CDR3 protein is CASTRGGRNTEAFF. The CDR3, as DNA: TGTGCCAGCACAAGGGGGGGCAGGAACACTGAAGCTTTCTTT.

The chain links TRBV21-1 to TRBJ2-7; the table's D call, TRBD2, was not checked against the DNA. TRBV21-1 is a listed pseudogene. The CDR3 extends over 17 amino acids. The CDR3 reads CASSPPKVAGAFYEQYF. The DNA for the CDR3 is TGTGCCAGCAGCCCTCCGAAGGTGGCGGGGGCTTTCTACGAGCAGTACTTC.

The chain employs TRBV7-3 and TRBJ2-2; D may be TRBD1 (5 bases). V was trimmed by 1 base and J by 0 bases, leaving 9 bases between them. In germline, CDR1 is SGHTA, CDR2 FQGTGA. The CDR3 spans 16 residues. The CDR3 sequence: CASSLSRATNTGELFF. As DNA, the CDR3 is TGTGCCAGCAGCTTAAGCAGGGCCACGAACACCGGGGAGCTGTTTTTT. The entire variable domain, with the rest obtained from reference TRBV7-3 and TRBJ2-2, is as follows: GAGVSQTPSNKVTEKGKYVELRCDPISGHTALYWYRQSLGQGPEFLIYFQGTGAADDSGLPNDRFFAVRPEGSVSTLKIQRTERGDSAVYLCASSLSRATNTGELFFGEGSRLTVL.

The J gene is TRBJ2-5, the V gene TRBV6-2 or TRBV6-3, with D unresolved. Germline CDR1 and CDR2: MNHEY and SVGEGT. V dropped 6 bases and J dropped 5 bases, with 13 bases sitting between them. There are 13 residues in the CDR3. CDR3 bases: TGTGCCAGCAGCAGGAGCTTCACGGAGACCCAGTACTTC. Protein product: CASSRSFTETQYF.

This clone was found once. This rearrangement joins TRBV29-1 to TRBJ1-2; TRBD1 agrees at 7 bases. The CDR3 is 15 amino acids. Germline CDR1 reads SQVTM; CDR2 reads ANQGSEA. The trim removed 6 bases at V and 0 bases at J, leaving 10 bases unmatched. CDR3 coding DNA: TGCAGCGTGCCCAGGGGGTCGGATCCTAACTATGGCTACACCTTC. It encodes CSVPRGSDPNYGYTF.

CDR3 DNA: TGTGCCAGCAGCGTAGATGCCTCGGGGGGCTACACCTTC. It specifies CASSVDASGGYTF. The chain links TRBV9 to TRBJ1-2; D not certain. Between the trimmed V and J ends, which lost 0 bases and 8 bases, there was a span of 11 bases. CDR3 length equals 13 residues. Germline CDR1 SGDLS, CDR2 YYNGEE.

This chain uses TRBV5-6 with TRBJ1-5; D possibly corresponds to TRBD1 (6 bases). The ends were cut back, 2 bases at V and 7 bases at J, with 10 bases in the middle. Germline assignment: CDR1 SGHDT and CDR2 YYEEEE. The CDR3 length is 13 residues. CDR3 sequence (DNA): TGTGCCAGCAGCTTCAGGGGCGGACAGCCCCAGCATTTT. Amino acid sequence: CASSFRGGQPQHF.

This chain uses TRBV2 with TRBJ1-5, with 8 nucleotides matching TRBD1. Per germline, CDR1 SNHLY and CDR2 FYNNEI. The CDR3 length is 15 residues. V trimming: 6 bases; J trimming: 0 bases; junction bases outside the gene matches: 4. CDR3 sequence: CASRRTGNSNQPQHF. Written as DNA, the CDR3 is TGTGCCAGCAGGCGGACAGGGAATAGCAATCAGCCCCAGCATTTT.

The chain links TRBV27 to TRBJ2-5, with 7 bases aligning to TRBD2. The germline V gene encodes CDR1 MNHEY and CDR2 SMNVEV (reference sequence). J gave up 5 bases and V 8 bases, and 2 bases lay outside the gene matches. The CDR3 has 11 residues. The CDR3 protein is CASRGGETQYF. The CDR3 bases are TGTGCCAGCCGGGGAGGGGAGACCCAGTACTTC.

This clone was seen more than once but under ten times. V usage is TRBV6-5 and J usage is TRBJ2-7; TRBD1 is a possible D gene (5 bases). The V gene's germline CDR1 is MNHEY and CDR2 SVGAGI. This CDR3 has 13 residues. V dropped 2 bases and J dropped 1 base, with 6 bases sitting between them. CDR3 region: CASSYRQSYEQYF. In DNA form, the CDR3 reads TGTGCCAGCAGTTACCGACAGTCCTACGAGCAGTACTTC.

Concerning this clone itself: The sample carries other DNA sequences with the same CDR3. The V gene is TRBV9, the J gene TRBJ2-5; 14 bases agree with TRBD2. With V trimmed by 4 bases and J by 5 bases, 7 bases remained unmatched. The germline V gene has CDR1 SGDLS and CDR2 YYNGEE. The CDR3 is 16 residues long. CDR3 DNA: TGTGCCAGCAGCCTCGGGACTAGCGGGGGCCGGGAGACCCAGTACTTC. It translates to CASSLGTSGGRETQYF.

The chain combines TRBV3-1 (or the pseudogene TRBV3-2) with TRBJ1-2; weak D call: TRBD1 (5 bases). The germline V gene encodes CDR1 LGHDT and CDR2 YNNKEL (reference sequence). V was shortened by 1 base and J by 7 bases, with 13 bases between the two germline ends. The CDR3 covers 14 residues. CDR3: CASSQVAGNGGYTF. The CDR3 nucleotides are TGTGCCAGCAGCCAAGTCGCAGGGAATGGTGGCTACACCTTC.

This chain uses TRBV6-2 or TRBV6-3 with TRBJ1-3; no reliable D call. Looked up from germline, CDR1 is MNHEY and CDR2 is SVGEGT. V lost 2 bases, J lost 3 bases, and 5 bases lay in between. CDR3 length: 13 residues. The CDR3 sequence is CASSYNYGNTIYF. For the CDR3, the DNA is TGTGCCAGCAGTTACAACTATGGAAACACCATATATTTT.

This clone was picked up one time. The genes are TRBV15 and TRBJ1-5; TRBD1 might be the D (5 bases). CDR1 and CDR2 (germline): LNHNV, YYDKDF (reference sequence). The CDR3 length is 16 residues. V dropped 4 bases and J dropped 0 bases, with 13 bases sitting between them. CDR3 DNA: TGTGCCACCAGCATGTATGCAGGGATTAGCAATCAGCCCCAGCATTTT. This gives the protein CATSMYAGISNQPQHF. The variable domain in full, completed from reference TRBV15 and TRBJ1-5, reads DAMVIQNPRYQVTQFGKPVTLSCSQTLNHNVMYWYQQKSSQAPKLLFHYYDKDFNNEADTPDNFQSRRPNTSFCFLDIRSPGLGDTAMYLCATSMYAGISNQPQHFGDGTRLSIL.

The CDR3 is CASSGLRAGQFF. The CDR3 DNA is TGTGCCAGCAGCGGTTTACGAGCGGGACAGTTCTTC. The V and J genes are TRBV6-5 and TRBJ2-1; 7 nucleotides align to TRBD2. The germline V gene encodes CDR1 MNHEY and CDR2 SVGAGI. The CDR3 contains 12 residues. The ends lost 6 bases at V and 13 bases at J; junction bases unmatched: 9.

The chain is built from TRBV2 and TRBJ1-2, with 9 bases lining up with TRBD1. This CDR3 comprises 13 residues. Germline trimming cut 6 bases from V and 8 bases from J; bases unmatched to any gene: 7. Germline V CDR1 and CDR2: SNHLY, FYNNEI. The CDR3 is CASSEGQGGGYTF. CDR3 sequence (DNA): TGTGCCAGCAGCGAGGGACAGGGAGGAGGCTACACCTTC.

The chain is built from TRBV19 and TRBJ1-1; 7 positions agree with TRBD1. V lost 11 bases and J lost 1; bases outside the gene matches: 7. This CDR3 contains 13 residues. Per the germline V gene, CDR1 is LNHDA and CDR2 is SQIVND (reference sequence). The CDR3 loop is CAAQTGPNTEAFF. CDR3 nucleotides: TGTGCCGCCCAGACAGGGCCGAACACTGAAGCTTTCTTT.

V is TRBV2 and J is TRBJ1-4; D gene uncertain. Germline CDR1 reads SNHLY; CDR2 reads FYNNEI. The CDR3 length is 14 residues. Trimming pared 1 base from V and 5 bases from J, leaving 8 bases between. The CDR3 spells CASSEGSGNEKLFF. CDR3 nucleotide sequence: TGTGCCAGCAGTGAAGGGTCCGGGAATGAAAAACTGTTTTTT.

This chain uses TRBV6-2 or TRBV6-3 with TRBJ2-5, with 9 bases lining up with TRBD2. This CDR3 is 14 amino acids long. The J segment lost 7 bases and the V segment lost 2 bases, leaving 5 bases of the junction unmatched. CDR1 is MNHEY, CDR2 SVGEGT, per germline. CDR3 coding DNA: TGTGCCAGCAGTTACCCCCCAGCGGGGGGGACCCAGTACTTC. Residues: CASSYPPAGGTQYF.

A few counts support this clone. This sequence joins TRBV18 and TRBJ2-2, with unresolved D. Germline V CDR1 and CDR2: KGHSH, LQKENI. The CDR3 is made up of 13 amino acids. Trimming left V 2 bases short and J 6 bases short, with 7 bases between. CDR3 DNA: TGTGCCAGCTCACCATCGGGTGCCGGGGAGCTGTTTTTT. Residues: CASSPSGAGELFF.

This chain uses TRBV7-9 with TRBJ2-5, with 10 bases that match TRBD1. J gave up 3 bases and V 5 bases, and 6 bases lay outside the gene matches. CDR1 is SEHNR and CDR2 is FQNEAQ in the germline V gene (reference sequence). The CDR3 runs to 15 residues. The CDR3 DNA follows: TGTGCCAGCAGCGGGTCGGACAGGGGGAAAGAGACCCAGTACTTC. Its protein product is CASSGSDRGKETQYF.

The rearrangement uses TRBV5-1 and TRBJ2-1, with D possibly being TRBD2 (6 bases). Germline V gene sequence: CDR1 SGHRS, CDR2 YFSETQ. The CDR3 is made up of 16 amino acids. V dropped 0 bases and J dropped 0 bases, with 10 bases sitting between them. CDR3 protein: CASSLGDGSSYNEQFF. For the CDR3, the DNA is TGCGCCAGCAGCTTGGGTGACGGGAGCTCCTACAATGAGCAGTTCTTC.

The genes are TRBV4-3 and TRBJ1-2; 8 nucleotides agree with TRBD1. The CDR3 spans 16 residues. Germline lookup yields CDR1 LGHNA and CDR2 YSLEER. The junction had 8 bases not matched to a gene; V was cut back by 1 base and J by 4 bases. The CDR3 region has the DNA TGCGCCAGCAGCCAAGGCCTGGACAGGGTGCTCTATGGCTACACCTTC. Its translation is CASSQGLDRVLYGYTF.